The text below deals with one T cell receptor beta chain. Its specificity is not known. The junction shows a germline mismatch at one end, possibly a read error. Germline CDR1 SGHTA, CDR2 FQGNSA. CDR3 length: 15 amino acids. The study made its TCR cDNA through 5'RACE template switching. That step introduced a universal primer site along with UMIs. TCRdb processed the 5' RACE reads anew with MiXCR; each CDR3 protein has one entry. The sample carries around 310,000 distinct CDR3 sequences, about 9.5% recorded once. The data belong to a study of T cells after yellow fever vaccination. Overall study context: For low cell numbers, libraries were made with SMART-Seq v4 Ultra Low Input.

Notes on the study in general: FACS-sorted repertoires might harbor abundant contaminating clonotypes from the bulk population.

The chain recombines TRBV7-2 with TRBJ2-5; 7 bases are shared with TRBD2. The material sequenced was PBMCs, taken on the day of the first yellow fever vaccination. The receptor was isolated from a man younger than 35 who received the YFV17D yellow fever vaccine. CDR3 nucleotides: TGTGCCAGCAGCTTAAGGGCGTCGGGGGGAGAGACCCCGTACTTC. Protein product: CASSLRASGGETPYF.